This entry is about one T cell receptor (beta chain). As yet, its antigen is unknown. Germline V gives CDR1 MNHNS, CDR2 SASEGT. With 2 bases removed from V and 4 bases from J, the gap between germline ends came to 12 bases. The CDR3 contains 15 residues. The data belong to a study of T cell responses to AZD1222 COVID-19 vaccine. Study at large: Second-dose recipients at about 4 or about 12 weeks were treated as one pooled group. Overall study findings and caveats: Every sample of the repertoires postdated the peak T cell response. Donors were mostly white British, more females; clonal diversity possibly underestimated.

TCRdb's copy holds only in-frame clones and misses some; the assay was immunoSEQ multiplex PCR. The sample shows 150,000 to 200,000 clones, roughly 88% of them seen only once. The sequence was obtained from an adult in good health. The input for sequencing was peripheral blood, taken on day 0 of AZD1222 vaccination. This rearrangement joins TRBV6-1 to TRBJ1-5; maybe TRBD1 (5 bases). The CDR3 DNA follows: TGTGCCAGCAGTGAATTCAGGGCCCCGAATCAGCCCCAGCATTTT. Amino acids: CASSEFRAPNQPQHF.